The present T cell receptor (beta chain) was sequenced within a study of shared T cell receptors in the human thymus. Measured with immunoSEQ multiplex PCR; TCRdb has only the in-frame clones, and not every one. The table records approximately 490,000 clones, 75% to 80% of them present only once. V gave up 7 bases and J gave up 5 bases, with 18 bases separating them. The CDR3 extends over 14 amino acids. The germline V gene has CDR1 MNHNS and CDR2 SASEGT. These data were likewise used in another study, on human thymus T cells. This second report adds: Corrective cardiac operations yielded the resected thymus tissue. Blood and thymic repertoires both appeared biased in V and J gene usage. There were highly overlapping thymic repertoires among unrelated individuals, as related research reported.

The rearrangement uses TRBV6-1 and TRBJ2-7, with a possible D match to TRBD2 (6 bases). The receptor was derived from a boy in the first two years of life with a congenital heart defect. Material for sequencing was thymocytes. Written as DNA, the CDR3 is TGTGCCAGCATGGTAAAACTAGCCATCAACGAGCAGTACTTC. This encodes CASMVKLAINEQYF.